This is a list of T cell receptor beta chains from one sample in a study of T cells in Graves' hyperthyroidism and ophthalmopathy. One entry per CDR3 protein, called by TCRdb with MiXCR from the multiplex PCR reads. The data hold some 380,000 distinct CDR3 sequences, with 13% observed a single time. The sample consisted of blood. These TCRs come from a man younger than 45 with Graves' hyperthyroidism that later progressed to Graves' ophthalmopathy. Each CDR3 is given with its conserved first and last residue. D genes are given only for firm matches. The size field is filled for only some rows; it gives once, few, many or a size class.

NA,few,TRBV29-1,TRBJ2-7,TGCAGCGTCAATACAAGGTCCTACGAGCAGTACTTC,CSVNTRSYEQYF
TRBD2,NA,TRBV20-1,TRBJ2-5,TGCAGTGCTAGTCGTCCAGCGGGGGGGGGAGAGACCCAGTACTTC,CSASRPAGGGETQYF
NA,NA,TRBV6-1,TRBJ1-6,TGTGGCAGCCGAGAGGTCCCTGGGTCCTATAATTCACCCCTCCACTTT,CGSREVPGSYNSPLHF
TRBD1,many,TRBV20-1,TRBJ2-7,TGCAGTGCTATGCACGGGACAGGGGTCTTCTACGAGCAGTACTTC,CSAMHGTGVFYEQYF
NA,NA,TRBV6-2/TRBV6-3,TRBJ1-2,TGTGCCAGCAGTTACTCGACTAGACGTGGCTACACCTTC,CASSYSTRRGYTF
NA,NA,TRBV15,TRBJ1-5,TGTGCCACCAGCAGAGGAGGGACAAGCAATCAGCCCCAGCATTTT,CATSRGGTSNQPQHF
NA,NA,TRBV19,TRBJ1-5,TGTGCCAGTAGTATTTGGGACAATCAGCCCCAGCATTTT,CASSIWDNQPQHF
NA,few,TRBV20-1,TRBJ1-2,TGCAGTGCTAGTGAGCTGGGGGTTAACTATGGCTACACCTTC,CSASELGVNYGYTF
NA,once,TRBV4-1,TRBJ1-1,TGCGCCAGCAGCCAAGAATCCCAGCTGAACACTGAAGCTTTCTTT,CASSQESQLNTEAFF
NA,many,TRBV2,TRBJ2-1,TGTGCCAGCAGCGACCCTAGGGACCCATCGGCCAATGAGCAGTTCTTC,CASSDPRDPSANEQFF
NA,few,TRBV24-1,TRBJ2-1,TGTGCCACCAGTGTAGGGGAGGTGGATTGGAGTGAGCAGTTCTTC,CATSVGEVDWSEQFF